The 6 T cell receptor beta chains below come from one sample, sequenced in a study of vaccination and CD4 T cells after COVID-19. Scientists ran DNA taken from cultured CD4+ T cells through the Oncomine TCR Beta short-read assay for sequencing. TCRdb fed the PCR reads into MiXCR, producing one record per CDR3 protein. The table has 13,000 or so distinct CDR3 sequences, about two thirds seen once. Treatment: approximately nine-day PBMC culture with coronavirus spike peptide pools or control peptides (ViraFEST assay). Their target antigens are unknown. Specimen: CD4+ T cells from blood, cultured in vitro. The receptors here all came from a human donor who had recovered from COVID-19.

This rearrangement joins TRBV7-2 to TRBJ2-2; 12 bases agree with TRBD2. Germline V gives CDR1 SGHTA, CDR2 FQGNSA. V was pared by 1 base and J by 0 bases, with 3 bases of the junction left unmatched. This CDR3 spans 18 amino acids. CDR3 sequence: CASSLVGLAGTNTGELFF. DNA of the CDR3: TGTGCCAGCAGCTTAGTCGGACTAGCGGGAACGAACACCGGGGAGCTGTTTTTT.

The chain couples TRBV27 to TRBJ2-1; D is tentatively TRBD1 or TRBD2 (5 bases each). Germline CDR1 reads MNHEY; CDR2 reads SMNVEV (reference sequence). The CDR3 loop spans 17 amino acids. The V end was cut by 5 bases, the J end by 9 bases, with 26 bases between. The CDR3 DNA follows: TGTGCCAGCAGTAGATCACAAGGGACGTCTGGTTTTAGTGAGCAGTTCTTC. It translates to CASSRSQGTSGFSEQFF.

The chain carries TRBV12-3 or TRBV12-4 and TRBJ2-2; 10 bases align to TRBD2. V gave up 7 bases and J gave up 1 base; unmatched junction bases: 3. The CDR3 has 15 amino acids. CDR3 in DNA: TGTGCCAGCATCCGGACTAGCGGGAACACCGGGGAGCTGTTTTTT. Translation: CASIRTSGNTGELFF.

The rearrangement links TRBV19 to TRBJ1-1; no clear D gene. The CDR3 runs 12 residues. From germline, CDR1 is LNHDA and CDR2 SQIVND (reference sequence). V dropped 7 bases and J dropped 10 bases, with 16 bases sitting between them. CDR3 protein: CASKRGRAGAFF. DNA of the CDR3: TGTGCCAGTAAAAGAGGACGGGCTGGAGCTTTCTTT.

The chain uses TRBV24-1 and TRBJ2-7; the D gene is possibly TRBD2 (6 bases). Trimming left V 2 bases short and J 2 bases short, with 18 bases between. Per germline, CDR1 KGHDR and CDR2 SFDVKD. The CDR3 covers 17 residues. For the CDR3, the DNA is TGTGCCACCAGTGATTCATCGCGGGACGCCATAACCTACGAGCAGTACTTC. It encodes CATSDSSRDAITYEQYF.

In this sample, this clonotype turned up a few times. The chain couples TRBV6-5 to TRBJ1-6; D is possibly TRBD1 (6 bases). In germline, CDR1 is MNHEY, CDR2 SVGAGI. The CDR3 consists of 16 residues. The V and J ends lost 2 bases and 6 bases respectively, with 14 bases between them. CDR3 loop: CASSYRTTGRNSPLHF. CDR3 nucleotides: TGTGCCAGCAGTTACCGAACGACAGGACGTAATTCACCCCTCCACTTT.